This TCR beta chain was sequenced in a study of blood T cell repertoires in COVID-19. The wider study: Samples of COVID-19 (acute and convalescent) were obtained from the United States, Italy and Spain. The cDNA or gDNA used as material had been derived from T cells, B-cell-depleted T cells, or PBMCs.

Patients from Seattle were sampled longitudinally, starting during active infection. This clone was seen ten or more times. Measured with immunoSEQ multiplex PCR; TCRdb has only the in-frame clones, and not every one. The sample shows some 300,000 clones, 65% to 90% of them seen only once. The germline CDR1 and CDR2 sequences are SNHLY and FYNNEI. Unmatched junction bases numbered 5, after V lost 6 bases and J lost 2 bases. The CDR3 loop spans 14 amino acids. This chain connects TRBV2 to TRBJ2-5, with 8 bases aligning to TRBD2. Sequenced input: peripheral blood. This TCR was recovered from a woman in her seventies with COVID-19, enrolled during active disease. CDR3 loop: CASRSGTRQETQYF. For the CDR3, the DNA is TGTGCCAGCAGGAGCGGGACTAGACAAGAGACCCAGTACTTC.